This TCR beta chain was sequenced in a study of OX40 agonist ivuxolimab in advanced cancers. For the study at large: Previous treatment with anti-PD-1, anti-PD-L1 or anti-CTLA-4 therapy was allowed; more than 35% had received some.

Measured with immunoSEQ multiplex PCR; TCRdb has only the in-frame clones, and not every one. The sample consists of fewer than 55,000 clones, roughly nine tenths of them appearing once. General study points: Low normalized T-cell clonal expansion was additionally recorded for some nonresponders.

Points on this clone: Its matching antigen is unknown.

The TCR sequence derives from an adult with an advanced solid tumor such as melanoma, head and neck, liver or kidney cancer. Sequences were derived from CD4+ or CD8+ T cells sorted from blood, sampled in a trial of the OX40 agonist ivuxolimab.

CDR3 in DNA: TGTGCCAGCAGCCTCAGTTCCCGCCTAAAAGAGACCCAGTACTTC. Translating it yields CASSLSSRLKETQYF. The chain carries TRBV5-4 and TRBJ2-5; no clear D gene. Trimming took 4 bases from V and 3 from J, leaving 16 bases between them. CDR3 length equals 15 residues. CDR1 is SGHNT, CDR2 YYREEE, per germline (reference sequence).